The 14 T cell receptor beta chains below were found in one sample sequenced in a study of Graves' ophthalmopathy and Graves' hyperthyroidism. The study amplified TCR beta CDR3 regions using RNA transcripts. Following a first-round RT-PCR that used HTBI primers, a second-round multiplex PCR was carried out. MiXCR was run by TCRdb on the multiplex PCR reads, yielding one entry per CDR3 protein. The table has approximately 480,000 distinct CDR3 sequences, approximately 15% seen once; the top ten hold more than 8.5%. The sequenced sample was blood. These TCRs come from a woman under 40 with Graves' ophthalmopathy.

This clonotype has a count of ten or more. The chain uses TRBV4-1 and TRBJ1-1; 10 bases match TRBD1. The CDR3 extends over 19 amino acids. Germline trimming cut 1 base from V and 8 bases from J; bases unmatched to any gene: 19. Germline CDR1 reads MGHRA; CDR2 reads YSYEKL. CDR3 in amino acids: CASSQVFLSTGGGRSEAFF. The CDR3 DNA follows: TGCGCCAGCAGCCAAGTGTTCCTATCGACAGGGGGCGGCAGGAGCGAAGCTTTCTTT.

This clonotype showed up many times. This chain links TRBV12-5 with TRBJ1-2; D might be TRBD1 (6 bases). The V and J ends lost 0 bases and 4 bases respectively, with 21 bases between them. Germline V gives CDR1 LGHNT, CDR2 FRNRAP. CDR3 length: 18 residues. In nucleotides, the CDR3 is TGTGCTAGTGGTTTGGTCCACGGGACACATACCTACTCCTATGGCTACACCTTC. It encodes CASGLVHGTHTYSYGYTF.

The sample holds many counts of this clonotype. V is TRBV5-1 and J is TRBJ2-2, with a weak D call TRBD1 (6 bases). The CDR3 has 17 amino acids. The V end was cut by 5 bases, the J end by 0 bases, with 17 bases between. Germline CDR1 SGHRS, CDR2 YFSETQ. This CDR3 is CASRQEQGFANTGELFF. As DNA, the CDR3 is TGCGCCAGCAGACAGGAACAGGGATTCGCGAACACCGGGGAGCTGTTTTTT. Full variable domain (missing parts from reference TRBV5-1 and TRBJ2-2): KAGVTQTPRYLIKTRGQQVTLSCSPISGHRSVSWYQQTPGQGLQFLFEYFSETQRNKGNFPGRFSGRQFSNSRSEMNVSTLELGDSALYLCASRQEQGFANTGELFFGEGSRLTVL.

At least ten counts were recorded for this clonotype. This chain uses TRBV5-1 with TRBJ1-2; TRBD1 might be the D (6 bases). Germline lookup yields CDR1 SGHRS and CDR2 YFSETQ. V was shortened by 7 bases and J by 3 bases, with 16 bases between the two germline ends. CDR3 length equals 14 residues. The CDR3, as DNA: TGCGCCAGCTCTCAGGGGACCTCTGACTATGGCTACACCTTC. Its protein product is CASSQGTSDYGYTF.

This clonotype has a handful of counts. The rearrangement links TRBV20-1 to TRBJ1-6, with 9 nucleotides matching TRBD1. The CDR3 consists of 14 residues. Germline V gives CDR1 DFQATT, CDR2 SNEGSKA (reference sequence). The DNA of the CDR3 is TGCGGGGAGACAGGGGGGGCTCGAAATTCACCCCTCCACTTT. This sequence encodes CGETGGARNSPLHF.

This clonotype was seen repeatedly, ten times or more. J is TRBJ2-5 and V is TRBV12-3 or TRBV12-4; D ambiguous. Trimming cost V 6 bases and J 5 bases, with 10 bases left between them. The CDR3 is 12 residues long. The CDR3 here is CASSSGVETQYF. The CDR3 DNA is TGTGCCAGCAGCTCGGGCGTCGAGACCCAGTACTTC.

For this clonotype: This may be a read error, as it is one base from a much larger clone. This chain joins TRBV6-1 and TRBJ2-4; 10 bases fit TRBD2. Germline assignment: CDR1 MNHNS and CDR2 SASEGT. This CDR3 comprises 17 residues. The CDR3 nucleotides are TGTGCCAGCACCCCTACCCAGCGGGGGGGAGCCAAAAACATTAAGTACTTC. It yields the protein CASTPTQRGGAKNIKYF.

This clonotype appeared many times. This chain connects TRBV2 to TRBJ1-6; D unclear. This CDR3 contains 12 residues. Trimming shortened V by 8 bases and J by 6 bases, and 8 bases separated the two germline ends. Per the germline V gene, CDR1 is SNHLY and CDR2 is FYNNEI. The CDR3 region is CASRVLNSPLHF. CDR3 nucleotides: TGTGCCAGCCGGGTTCTTAATTCACCCCTCCACTTT.

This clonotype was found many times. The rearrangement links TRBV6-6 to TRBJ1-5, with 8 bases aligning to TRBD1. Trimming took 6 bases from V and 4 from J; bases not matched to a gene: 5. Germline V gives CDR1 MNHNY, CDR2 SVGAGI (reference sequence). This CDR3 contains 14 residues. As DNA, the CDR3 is TGTGCCAGCAGGTCCGGGACAGGAAATCAGCCCCAGCATTTT. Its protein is CASRSGTGNQPQHF.

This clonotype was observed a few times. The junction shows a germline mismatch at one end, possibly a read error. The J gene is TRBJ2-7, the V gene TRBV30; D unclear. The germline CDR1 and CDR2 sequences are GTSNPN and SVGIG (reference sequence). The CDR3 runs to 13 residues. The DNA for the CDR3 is TGTGCCTGGAGTGTAAGTGCGTCCTACGAGCAGTGCTTC. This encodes CAWSVSASYEQCF.

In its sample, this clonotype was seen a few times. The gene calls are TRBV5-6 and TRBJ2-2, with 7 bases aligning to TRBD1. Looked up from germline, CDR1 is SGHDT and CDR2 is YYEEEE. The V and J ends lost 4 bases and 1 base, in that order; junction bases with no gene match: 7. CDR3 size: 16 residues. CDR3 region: CASSRIWTGNTGELFF. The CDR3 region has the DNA TGTGCCAGCAGCCGTATCTGGACAGGGAACACCGGGGAGCTGTTTTTT.

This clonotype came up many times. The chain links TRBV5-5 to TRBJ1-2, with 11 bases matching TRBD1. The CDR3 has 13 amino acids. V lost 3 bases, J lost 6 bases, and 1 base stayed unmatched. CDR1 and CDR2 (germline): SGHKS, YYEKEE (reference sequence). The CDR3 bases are TGTGCCAGCAGCTGGACAGGGGGCGATGGCTACACCTTC. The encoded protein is CASSWTGGDGYTF.

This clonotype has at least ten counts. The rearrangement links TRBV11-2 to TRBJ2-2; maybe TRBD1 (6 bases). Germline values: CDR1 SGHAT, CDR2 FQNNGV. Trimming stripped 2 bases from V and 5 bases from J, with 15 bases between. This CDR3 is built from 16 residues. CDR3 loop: CASSLLPGQKTGELFF. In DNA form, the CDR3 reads TGTGCCAGCAGCTTACTCCCCGGACAGAAAACCGGGGAGCTGTTTTTT.

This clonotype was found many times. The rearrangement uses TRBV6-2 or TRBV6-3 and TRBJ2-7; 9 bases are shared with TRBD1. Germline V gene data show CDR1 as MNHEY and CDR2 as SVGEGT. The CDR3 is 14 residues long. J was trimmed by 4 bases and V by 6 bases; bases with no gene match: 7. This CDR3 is CASSKGTGSYEQYF. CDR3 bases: TGTGCCAGCAGCAAGGGGACAGGGTCATACGAGCAGTACTTC.